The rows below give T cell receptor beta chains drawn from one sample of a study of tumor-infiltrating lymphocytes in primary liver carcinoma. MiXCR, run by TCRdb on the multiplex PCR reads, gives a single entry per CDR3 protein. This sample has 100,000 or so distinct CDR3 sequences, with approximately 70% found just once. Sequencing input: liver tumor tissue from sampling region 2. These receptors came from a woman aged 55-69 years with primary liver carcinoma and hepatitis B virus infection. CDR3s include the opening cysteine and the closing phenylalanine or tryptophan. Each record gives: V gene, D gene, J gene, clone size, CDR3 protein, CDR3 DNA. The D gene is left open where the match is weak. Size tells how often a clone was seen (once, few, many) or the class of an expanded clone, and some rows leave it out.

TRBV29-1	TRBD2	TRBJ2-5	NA	CSAGEGAGEIQYF	TGCAGCGCTGGGGAGGGAGCGGGGGAGATCCAGTACTTC
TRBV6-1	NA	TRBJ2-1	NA	CARGIGERNEQFF	TGTGCCAGGGGGATAGGGGAGAGGAATGAGCAGTTCTTC
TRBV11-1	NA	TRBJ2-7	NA	CAGSLTGGSYGQYF	TGTGCCGGCAGCCTGACAGGAGGGTCCTACGGGCAGTACTTC
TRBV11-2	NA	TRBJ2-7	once	CAISAISRVAVGQKPYEQYF	TGTGCCATCAGCGCCATTTCCCGAGTAGCGGTAGGGCAGAAACCCTACGAGCAGTACTTC
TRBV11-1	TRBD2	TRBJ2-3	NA	CTSSLRQHAGGSHF	TGTACCAGCAGCTTAAGGCAACATGCGGGAGGGTCTCACTTT
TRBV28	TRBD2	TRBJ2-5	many	CASSPMVGRAEETQYF	TGTGCCAGCAGTCCGATGGTCGGGAGGGCTGAAGAGACCCAGTACTTC
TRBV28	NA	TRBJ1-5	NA	CANTVLGNQAQHF	TGTGCCAACACAGTTTTGGGCAATCAGGCCCAGCATTTT
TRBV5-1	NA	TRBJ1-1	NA	CASGSDGGVGTEAFF	TGCGCCAGCGGCTCTGACGGGGGAGTGGGGACTGAAGCTTTCTTT
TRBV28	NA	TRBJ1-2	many	CAIRSGITTNYGYTF	TGTGCCATACGATCGGGGATAACAACTAACTATGGCTACACCTTC
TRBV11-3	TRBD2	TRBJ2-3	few	CPSSLEAGGSDTQYF	TGTCCCAGCAGCTTAGAAGCGGGAGGATCAGATACGCAGTATTTT
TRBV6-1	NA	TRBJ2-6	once	CASSEGQWAYGANVLTF	TGTGCCAGCAGTGAAGGACAGTGGGCCTATGGAGCCAACGTCCTGACTTTC
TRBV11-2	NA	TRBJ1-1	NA	CTNSSRRSIPNTEAFF	TGTACCAACAGCTCACGGAGGAGCATACCGAACACTGAAGCTTTCTTT
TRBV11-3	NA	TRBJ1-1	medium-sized	CASSLVGAGTEAFF	TGTGCCAGCAGCTTAGTGGGGGCCGGCACTGAAGCTTTCTTT
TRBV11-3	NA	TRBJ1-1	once	CASTHGRVTEARF	TGTGCCAGCACCCATGGCAGGGTTACTGAGGCTCGCTTT
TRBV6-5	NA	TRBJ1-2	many	CASSEYKGGYTF	TGTGCCAGCAGCGAATATAAGGGGGGCTACACCTTC
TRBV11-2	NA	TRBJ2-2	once	CASSLRGGELFF	TGTGCCAGCAGCCTCCGGGGCGGGGAACTGTTTTTT
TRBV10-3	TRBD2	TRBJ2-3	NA	CAVSGRGTDTHYF	TGTGCCGTTAGCGGGAGGGGCACAGATACGCACTATTTT
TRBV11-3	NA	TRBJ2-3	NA	CASNFYSDTDTQYF	TGTGCCAGCAACTTCTATAGCGACACAGATACGCAGTATTTT
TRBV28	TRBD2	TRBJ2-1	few	CASSLSYHILTSGDEEQFF	TGTGCCAGCAGTTTAAGTTATCACATTCTGACTAGCGGGGATGAAGAGCAGTTCTTC
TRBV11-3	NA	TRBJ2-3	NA	CASNLGLPTDMLYF	TGTGCCAGCAACCTGGGACTGCCCACAGATATGCTGTATTTT
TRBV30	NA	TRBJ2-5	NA	CAWSRGQETQYF	TGTGCCTGGAGCCGCGGTCAAGAGACCCAGTACTTC
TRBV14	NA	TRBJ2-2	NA	CTSSPQGIGDTGELFF	TGTACCAGCAGCCCGCAAGGCATTGGGGACACCGGGGAACTGTTTTTT
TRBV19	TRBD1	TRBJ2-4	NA	CASSLAQTGGNIQYF	TGTGCCAGTAGTCTCGCCCAGACAGGGGGAAACATTCAGTACTTC
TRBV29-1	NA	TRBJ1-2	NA	CRAGEGFINGYTF	TGCCGCGCCGGGGAGGGTTTTATTAATGGCTACACCTTC
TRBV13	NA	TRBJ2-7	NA	CASSLAAQDEQYF	TGTGCCAGCAGCTTAGCAGCCCAGGACGAGCAGTACTTC
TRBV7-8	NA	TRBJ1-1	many	CASSLATGTSDTEAFF	TGTGCCAGCAGCTTAGCCACCGGGACATCTGACACTGAAGCTTTCTTT
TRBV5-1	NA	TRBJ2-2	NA	CTISSLPRMGTNTGELFF	TGCACCATCAGCTCCTTGCCCCGGATGGGAACGAACACCGGGGAGCTGTTTTTT
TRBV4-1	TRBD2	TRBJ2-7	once	CSSSHVTSVRAWQYF	TGCTCCAGCAGCCATGTTACTAGCGTGAGGGCCTGGCAGTACTTC
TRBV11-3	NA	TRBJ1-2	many	CASSDRAAYGYTF	TGTGCCAGCAGCGACCGGGCCGCCTATGGCTACACCTTC
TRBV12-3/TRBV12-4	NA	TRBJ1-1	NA	CVNIGSLNTEAFF	TGTGTCAACATAGGGAGTCTGAACACTGAAGCTTTCTTT
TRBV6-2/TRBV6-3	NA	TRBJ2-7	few	CASSQDGLSTYEQYF	TGTGCCAGCAGTCAGGATGGGTTATCCACCTACGAGCAGTATTTC
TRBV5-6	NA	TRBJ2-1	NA	CASSLEVCLLWNEQVF	TGTGCCAGCAGCTTGGAAGTTTGTCTGCTTTGGAATGAGCAGGTCTTC
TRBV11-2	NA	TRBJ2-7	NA	CASSSSPSLGGKQYF	TGTGCCAGCAGCTCCTCGCCCTCCTTAGGAGGTAAGCAGTACTTC
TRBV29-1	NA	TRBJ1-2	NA	CSVGRGAVGAGGCTF	NA
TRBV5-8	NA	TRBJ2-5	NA	CACSYAGQGVSYF	TGTGCCTGCAGCTATGCGGGGCAGGGGGTATCGTACTTC
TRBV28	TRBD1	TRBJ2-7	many	CASSLTGKGVPDF	TGTGCCAGCAGCCTGACAGGGAAAGGAGTTCCAGACTTC
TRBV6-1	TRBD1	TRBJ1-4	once	CASSNRDSSEKLSF	TGTGCCAGCAGTAACCGGGACAGTAGTGAAAAACTGTCTTTT
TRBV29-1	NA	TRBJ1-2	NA	CSAPPATNYVYTF	TGCAGCGCCCCCCCGGCCACTAACTATGTCTACACCTTC
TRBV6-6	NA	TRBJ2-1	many	CASSYAYNEQFF	TGTGCCAGCAGTTACGCATACAATGAGCAGTTCTTC
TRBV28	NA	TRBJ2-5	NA	CANSWEGWGPTQETQYF	TGTGCCAACAGTTGGGAAGGGTGGGGCCCAACCCAAGAGACCCAGTACTTC
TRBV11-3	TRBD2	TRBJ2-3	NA	CNSSFRTSTGTQYF	TGTAACAGCAGCTTCAGGACTAGCACAGGTACGCAGTATTTT
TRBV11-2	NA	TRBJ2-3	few	CASSLDQGDTLYF	TGTGCTAGCAGCTTAGATCAAGGAGATACGCTGTATTTT
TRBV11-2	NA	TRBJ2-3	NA	CARGLRVGVGDTQYF	TGTGCCCGCGGCTTAAGGGTGGGAGTAGGAGATACGCAGTATTTT
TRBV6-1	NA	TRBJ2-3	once	CASNKHGGTDTQYF	TGTGCCAGCAATAAGCATGGAGGCACAGATACACAGTATTTT
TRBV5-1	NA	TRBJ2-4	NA	CASNLGAGSVKNIQYF	TGCGCCAGCAACTTGGGGGCAGGGAGCGTCAAAAACATTCAGTATTTC
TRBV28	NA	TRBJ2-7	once	CASSRSVQYF	TGTGCCAGCAGTCGGTCAGTGCAGTACTTC
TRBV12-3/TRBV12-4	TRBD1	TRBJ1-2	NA	CTSSLGQRDGYTF	TGTACCAGCAGTTTGGGACAGCGTGATGGCTACACCTTC
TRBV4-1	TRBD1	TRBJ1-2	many	CASSGNRGPANYGYTF	TGCGCCAGCAGTGGGAACAGGGGGCCGGCTAACTATGGCTACACCTTC
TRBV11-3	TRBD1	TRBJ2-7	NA	CASSPGTGNNYGQYF	TGTGCCAGCAGCCCCGGGACAGGGAACAACTACGGGCAGTACTTC
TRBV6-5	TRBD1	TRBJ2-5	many	CASSYSGYGTGALQETQYF	TGTGCCAGCAGTTACTCGGGGTATGGGACAGGGGCCCTCCAAGAGACCCAGTACTTC
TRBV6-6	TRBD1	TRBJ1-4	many	CASRQRGGDRVEKLFF	TGTGCCAGCAGACAACGGGGTGGGGACAGGGTTGAAAAACTGTTTTTT
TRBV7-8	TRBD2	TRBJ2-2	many	CASSWGRGLAGEKTGELFF	TGTGCCAGCAGCTGGGGGAGGGGACTAGCGGGAGAGAAGACCGGGGAGCTGTTTTTT
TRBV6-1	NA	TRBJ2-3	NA	CASSVGAGTQYF	TGTGCAAGCAGTGTTGGTGCAGGTACGCAGTATTTT
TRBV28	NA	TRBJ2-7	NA	CASRPALLMHEQYF	TGTGCCAGCAGACCCGCCCTACTAATGCACGAGCAGTATTTC
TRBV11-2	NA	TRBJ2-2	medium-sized	CASSPRTALNTGELFF	TGTGCCAGCAGCCCTAGAACAGCGTTGAACACCGGGGAGCTGTTTTTT
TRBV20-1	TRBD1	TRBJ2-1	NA	CSAIVSTGGSYNEQFF	TGCAGTGCTATAGTTTCGACAGGGGGCTCCTACAATGAGCAGTTCTTC
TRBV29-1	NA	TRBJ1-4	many	CSARGAGRDEKLFF	TGCAGCGCCAGAGGGGCAGGGCGGGATGAAAAACTGTTTTTT
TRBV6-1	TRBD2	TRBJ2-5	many	CASSVQAGSQETQYF	TGTGCCAGCAGCGTTCAAGCGGGGTCACAAGAGACCCAGTACTTC
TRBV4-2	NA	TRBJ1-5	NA	CASSQDMDSNQPQHF	TGCGCCAGCAGCCAAGATATGGACAGCAATCAGCCCCAGCATTTT
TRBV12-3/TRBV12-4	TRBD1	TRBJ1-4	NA	CASSPGQGATDEKLFF	TGTGCCAGCAGTCCAGGACAGGGCGCAACTGATGAAAAACTGTTTTTT